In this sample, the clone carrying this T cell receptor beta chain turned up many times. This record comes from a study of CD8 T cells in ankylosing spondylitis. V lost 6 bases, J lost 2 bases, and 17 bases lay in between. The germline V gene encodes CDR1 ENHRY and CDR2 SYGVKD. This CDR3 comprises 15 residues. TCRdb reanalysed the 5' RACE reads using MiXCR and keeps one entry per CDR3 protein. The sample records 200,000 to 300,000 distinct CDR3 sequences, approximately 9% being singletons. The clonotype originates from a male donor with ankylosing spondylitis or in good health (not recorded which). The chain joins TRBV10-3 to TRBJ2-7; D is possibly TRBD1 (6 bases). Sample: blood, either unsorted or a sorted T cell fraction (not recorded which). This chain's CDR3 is CAISQGSRSPYEQYF. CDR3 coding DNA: TGTGCCATCAGCCAGGGGTCCAGATCCCCCTACGAGCAGTACTTC.